Each of the 25 T cell receptor beta chains below was sequenced from the same sample in a study of blood T cells in healthy people across ages. A second PCR of 7 to 11 cycles used a sample-barcoded 5' primer and a J-beta primer mix. TCRdb processed the 5' RACE reads anew with MiXCR; each CDR3 protein has one entry. The sample has 250,000 to 300,000 distinct CDR3 sequences; 25% to 30% are singletons. The sequencing sample was made of blood. These receptors came from a woman in her sixties or seventies in good health.

This sequence joins TRBV12-3 or TRBV12-4 and TRBJ1-6; D ambiguous. CDR3 size: 13 residues. Trimming removed 7 bases at V and 5 bases at J, with 9 bases between. The CDR3: CASTRLNNSPLHF. The CDR3 DNA is TGTGCCAGCACCCGACTGAATAATTCACCCCTCCACTTT.

This clonotype was recorded a few times. The chain uses TRBV29-1 and TRBJ1-1, with D hard to call. V gave up 5 bases and J gave up 0 bases, with 10 bases separating them. The germline gives CDR1 SQVTM, CDR2 ANQGSEA. The CDR3 is 13 amino acids. CDR3 coding DNA: TGCAGCGTTCGAGGACGATTGAACACTGAAGCTTTCTTT. Translating gives CSVRGRLNTEAFF.

The chain has TRBV20-1 and TRBJ2-5; TRBD1 agrees at 7 bases. The last part of the DNA fits TRBJ2-7 better; the J call may be wrong. There are 13 residues in the CDR3. Germline V lookup: CDR1 DFQATT, CDR2 SNEGSKA (reference sequence). The CDR3 loop reads CSARDPRDSEQYF. CDR3 nucleotides: TGCAGTGCTAGAGATCCCAGGGACAGCGAGCAGTACTTC.

The chain recombines TRBV29-1 with TRBJ2-5, with TRBD2 matching 11 bases. CDR3 length: 12 amino acids. In germline, CDR1 is SQVTM, CDR2 ANQGSEA. V shed 5 bases and J 5 bases; nucleotides not matched to a gene: 1. CDR3 coding DNA: TGCAGCGTTTCTAGCGGGAGGGAGACCCAGTACTTC. Protein sequence: CSVSSGRETQYF. Using reference TRBV29-1 and TRBJ2-5 for the parts outside the CDR3, the full variable domain is SAVISQKPSRDICQRGTSLTIQCQVDSQVTMMFWYRQQPGQSLTLIATANQGSEATYESGFVIDKFPISRPNLTFSTLTVSNMSPEDSSIYLCSVSSGRETQYFGPGTRLLVL.

This sequence joins TRBV5-6 and TRBJ1-5; D perhaps matches TRBD1 (5 bases). V gave up 3 bases and J gave up 0 bases, with 19 bases separating them. The germline gives CDR1 SGHDT, CDR2 YYEEEE. CDR3 size: 18 residues. CDR3 residues: CASSSSGTAFYSNQPQHF. DNA of the CDR3: TGTGCCAGCAGCTCCTCGGGGACGGCATTCTATAGCAATCAGCCCCAGCATTTT.

This clonotype was counted a few times. The V gene is TRBV3-1, the J gene TRBJ2-5, with D maybe TRBD2 (6 bases). The CDR3 spans 16 residues. The germline CDR1 and CDR2 sequences are LGHDT and YNNKEL (reference sequence). The germline V and J ends were trimmed by 3 bases and 5 bases, with 19 bases remaining between them. CDR3 DNA: TGTGCCAGCAGCCAGGTGATAGCGGTTCGCTCGGAGACCCAGTACTTC. As protein: CASSQVIAVRSETQYF.

This clonotype was seen many times. The genes are TRBV28 and TRBJ1-4; D gene uncertain. Germline V gene sequence: CDR1 MDHEN, CDR2 SYDVKM. Trimming removed 5 bases at V and 5 bases at J, with 15 bases between. The CDR3 extends over 15 amino acids. The CDR3 DNA reads as TGTGCCAGCAGTGCCGAGAAGGGCCGAAATGAAAAACTGTTTTTT. Residues: CASSAEKGRNEKLFF.

In this sample, this clonotype turned up many times. This chain joins TRBV20-1 and TRBJ2-3, with 12 nucleotides matching TRBD2. Germline V gives CDR1 DFQATT, CDR2 SNEGSKA (reference sequence). J gave up 10 bases and V 0 bases, and 11 bases lay outside the gene matches. The CDR3 contains 16 residues. CDR3 amino acids: CSARDPLAGGLLAQYF. The CDR3 region has the DNA TGCAGTGCTAGAGACCCACTAGCGGGAGGACTTTTGGCGCAGTATTTT.

This clonotype has just a few counts. The chain uses TRBV18 and TRBJ2-7; 13 bases are shared with TRBD2. The CDR3 loop spans 15 amino acids. The V gene's germline CDR1 is KGHSH and CDR2 LQKENI. Germline trimming cut 3 bases from V and 3 bases from J; bases unmatched to any gene: 2. As DNA, the CDR3 is TGTGCCAGCTCACCGCGGACTAGCGGGAGCTACGAGCAGTACTTC. This translates into CASSPRTSGSYEQYF.

This clonotype has a handful of counts. This sequence joins TRBV15 and TRBJ1-6; D unresolved. The germline V gene encodes CDR1 LNHNV and CDR2 YYDKDF (reference sequence). V was clipped by 0 bases and J by 7 bases, with 10 bases between them. The CDR3 has 15 amino acids. CDR3 residues: CATSRDYSRNSPLHF. CDR3 DNA: TGTGCCACCAGCAGAGATTACAGCCGAAATTCACCCCTCCACTTT.

The J gene is TRBJ2-2, the V gene TRBV11-2; possibly TRBD1 for D (5 bases). CDR3 length: 14 residues. The ends were cut back, 5 bases at V and 2 bases at J, with 9 bases in the middle. The germline V gene encodes CDR1 SGHAT and CDR2 FQNNGV. The CDR3 spells CASSPDSNTGELFF. The CDR3 region has the DNA TGTGCCAGCAGCCCTGACAGTAACACCGGGGAGCTGTTTTTT.

This chain links TRBV20-1 with TRBJ2-1, with 8 bases fitting TRBD1. The CDR3 has 14 amino acids. In germline, CDR1 is DFQATT, CDR2 SNEGSKA (reference sequence). J gave up 5 bases and V 8 bases, and 11 bases lay outside the gene matches. In DNA, the CDR3 is TGCAGTCCCTACCAAGGACAGGGAAACAATGAGCAGTTCTTC. Translating gives CSPYQGQGNNEQFF.

Relative to its sample, this clonotype is medium-sized (0.01 to 0.1%). The V call is TRBV29-1, the J call TRBJ1-5; tentative D call: TRBD1 (5 bases). Germline V lookup: CDR1 SQVTM, CDR2 ANQGSEA. This CDR3 has 13 amino acids. The V end lost 4 bases, the J end lost 1 base, and 8 bases lay between the germline ends. CDR3 nucleotide sequence: TGCAGCGTTGTTGGGGGGAGCAATCAGCCCCAGCATTTT. Its translation: CSVVGGSNQPQHF.

For the CDR3, the DNA is TGTGCCACCAGTGATCCGACATACAATGAGCAGTTCTTC. Protein sequence: CATSDPTYNEQFF. The V gene is TRBV24-1, the J gene TRBJ2-5; D is undetermined. The last part of the DNA fits TRBJ2-1 better; the J call may be wrong. This CDR3 has 13 amino acids. Germline V lookup: CDR1 KGHDR, CDR2 SFDVKD.

This clonotype was seen more than once but under ten times. This CDR3 is CASSQVGRTATNEKLFF. CDR3 coding DNA: TGCGCCAGCAGCCAAGTTGGACGTACTGCAACTAATGAAAAACTGTTTTTT. V gene TRBV4-1 combines with J gene TRBJ1-4; no firm D call. V lost 1 base and J lost 0, with 12 bases in between. The germline V gene encodes CDR1 MGHRA and CDR2 YSYEKL. The CDR3 is made up of 17 amino acids.

This clonotype was seen a handful of times. The CDR3 DNA sequence: TGTGCCAGCAGCTTAGATAGCGGGAAAGTGAAGACCCAGTACTTC. Its protein is CASSLDSGKVKTQYF. This chain uses TRBV7-2 with TRBJ2-5, with 8 bases identical to TRBD2. Germline assignment: CDR1 SGHTA and CDR2 FQGNSA. V shed 1 base and J 6 bases; nucleotides not matched to a gene: 7. The CDR3 length is 15 residues.

The chain has TRBV11-1 and TRBJ2-7; 8 positions agree with TRBD1. The CDR3 length is 14 residues. Germline trimming cut 2 bases from V and 6 bases from J; bases unmatched to any gene: 6. Germline CDR1 and CDR2: SGHAT and FQDESV (reference sequence). DNA for the CDR3: TGTGCCAGCAGCTTACAACCTACAGGGGGCGAGCAGTACTTC. This codes for CASSLQPTGGEQYF.

This clonotype has a handful of counts. The V gene is TRBV10-3, the J gene TRBJ1-1, with D possibly being TRBD1 (6 bases). CDR1 is ENHRY and CDR2 is SYGVKD in the germline V gene. The length of the CDR3 is 13 residues. Trimming pared 11 bases from V and 9 bases from J, leaving 22 bases between. CDR3 protein: CASKGDVRYKAFF. Written as DNA, the CDR3 is TGTGCCTCCAAGGGGGACGTCCGTTACAAAGCTTTCTTT.

This clonotype was counted between two and nine times. This chain uses TRBV28 with TRBJ2-5, with D hard to call. The assigned J gene may be wrong: the sequence end matches TRBJ2-7 better. Germline CDR1 and CDR2: MDHEN and SYDVKM. CDR3 length: 11 residues. The CDR3 DNA is TGTGCCAGCACCACAGACTACGAGCAGTACTTC. Its protein is CASTTDYEQYF.

V gene TRBV3-1 combines with J gene TRBJ2-5, with no clear D. The J call is in doubt because the DNA end fits TRBJ2-1 better. The CDR3 contains 18 residues. In germline, CDR1 is LGHDT, CDR2 YNNKEL (reference sequence). CDR3 DNA: TGTGCCAGCAGCCAAGTTCTTGAGCGCCGAGAACTCTACAATGAGCAGTTCTTC. This gives the protein CASSQVLERRELYNEQFF.

This clonotype was observed a handful of times. This chain links TRBV28 with TRBJ2-1; D is perhaps TRBD2 (5 bases). Per the germline V gene, CDR1 is MDHEN and CDR2 is SYDVKM. The CDR3 is 15 amino acids. V lost 6 bases and J 0 bases, leaving 12 bases between the germline ends. CDR3 residues: CASRSLGSSYNEQFF. The CDR3 DNA reads as TGTGCCAGCAGATCACTAGGGAGCTCCTACAATGAGCAGTTCTTC.

The J gene is TRBJ1-2, the V gene TRBV20-1; D possibly corresponds to TRBD1 (5 bases). The CDR3 runs to 15 residues. The V gene lost 0 bases and the J gene lost 2 bases, with 13 bases spanning the gap. Germline V gene lookup returns CDR1 DFQATT and CDR2 SNEGSKA (reference sequence). CDR3 in amino acids: CSARDQGKGNYGYTF. Written as DNA, the CDR3 is TGCAGTGCTAGAGACCAGGGTAAAGGAAACTATGGCTACACCTTC.

The table lists this clonotype with many counts. The chain carries TRBV20-1 and TRBJ2-7; D uncertain. The CDR3 has 13 residues. CDR1 and CDR2 from the germline V gene are DFQATT and SNEGSKA (reference sequence). Trimming cost V 5 bases and J 5 bases, with 16 bases left between them. CDR3 protein: CSASGPKSNEQYF. CDR3 nucleotides: TGCAGTGCTTCGGGCCCGAAATCCAACGAGCAGTACTTC.

This clonotype was counted ten times or more. The chain combines TRBV28 with TRBJ1-5; D is possibly TRBD1 (5 bases). Between the trimmed V and J ends, which lost 8 bases and 4 bases, there was a span of 12 bases. Germline CDR1 reads MDHEN; CDR2 reads SYDVKM. The CDR3 sequence is 13 residues long. The CDR3: CASRVTANQPQHF. The CDR3 nucleotides are TGTGCCAGCCGCGTGACAGCGAATCAGCCCCAGCATTTT.

V gene TRBV29-1 combines with J gene TRBJ2-2; D call uncertain. V was trimmed by 4 bases and J by 0 bases, leaving 6 bases between them. Germline V gene data show CDR1 as SQVTM and CDR2 as ANQGSEA. This CDR3 is 13 amino acids long. The CDR3 sequence is CSVGPSNTGELFF. CDR3 nucleotide sequence: TGCAGCGTTGGACCATCGAACACCGGGGAGCTGTTTTTT.